This is a list of T cell receptor beta chains from one sample in a study of shared clonotypes between healthy human individuals. Measured with immunoSEQ multiplex PCR; TCRdb has only the in-frame clones, and not every one. The data show about 530,000 clones, with approximately 79% seen just once and under 15% held by the top ten. The source material was PBMCs. Receptors were obtained from a woman aged 40 to 50 in good health. Some clones in this sample may be carry-over from other donors' samples. CDR3s include the opening cysteine and the closing phenylalanine or tryptophan. The D gene is left open where the match is weak. Not all rows give a size; the values are once, few, many and, for expanded clones, a class.

V gene	J gene	clone size	D gene	CDR3 DNA	CDR3 protein
TRBV15	TRBJ1-4	.	.	TGTGCCACCAGCAGAGATATTGAAAAACTGTTTTTT	CATSRDIEKLFF
TRBV6-4	TRBJ2-1	few	.	TGTGCCAGCAGCTTAGACGGGCACGGTGAGCAGTTCTTC	CASSLDGHGEQFF
TRBV5-4	TRBJ2-1	.	TRBD2	TGTGCCAGCAGCTCTAGCGGGAGTATGAACAATGAGCAGTTCTTC	CASSSSGSMNNEQFF
TRBV5-8	TRBJ2-7	once	TRBD1	TGTGCCAGCAGCTTGGCACCCGGGACAGGGCTCTCCTACGAGCAGTACTTC	CASSLAPGTGLSYEQYF
TRBV7-3	TRBJ2-1	.	TRBD2	TGTGCCAGCAGCGTGCTACTAGCGGGAAGGAATGAGCAGTTCTTC	CASSVLLAGRNEQFF
TRBV6-5	TRBJ2-7	.	.	TGTGCCAGCAGTTTATTTGGAAGCGAGCAGTACTTC	CASSLFGSEQYF
TRBV30	TRBJ2-5	.	TRBD2	TGTGCCTGGAGTGTTGGGGGGAGGGCCTCGGGAGAGACCCAGTACTTC	CAWSVGGRASGETQYF
TRBV18	TRBJ2-5	.	TRBD1	TGTGCCAGCTCACCCGGGACAGGGGGCGCCAGGGAGCAGTACTTC	CASSPGTGGAREQYF
TRBV6-1	TRBJ1-1	.	TRBD1	TGTGCCAGCAGTGACAGGGGGTTGGGAGACACTGAAGCTTTCTTT	CASSDRGLGDTEAFF
TRBV11-2	TRBJ2-1	.	.	TGTGCCAGCAGCGTCGATCGGCTCAATGAGCAGTTCTTC	CASSVDRLNEQFF
TRBV14	TRBJ2-3	.	.	TGTGCCAGCAGCCGTACAAGGTGGAGGGGGGACACAGATACGCAGTATTTT	CASSRTRWRGDTDTQYF
TRBV5-5	TRBJ1-4	.	.	TGTGCCAGCAGCTTGGCCAAGGGAAGGGGAGCAACTAATGAAAAACTGTTTTTT	CASSLAKGRGATNEKLFF
TRBV29-1	TRBJ1-2	.	TRBD1	TGCAGCGTTGAACTCCCGGGACAGGGCTATGGCTACACCTTC	CSVELPGQGYGYTF
TRBV6-4	TRBJ1-2	.	.	TGTGCCAGCAGTGAAGGAGGCAGCAACTATGGCTACACCTTC	CASSEGGSNYGYTF
TRBV5-8	TRBJ2-3	.	.	TGTGCCAGCAGCTTGAATGTGAGGGCGGAAGATACGCAGTATTTT	CASSLNVRAEDTQYF
TRBV19	TRBJ2-1	.	TRBD2	TGTGCCAGTAGTATAGGACTAGCGGGAGTACCCTACAATGAGCAGTTCTTC	CASSIGLAGVPYNEQFF
TRBV29-1	TRBJ2-1	.	TRBD2	TGCAGCGTTGATCCGCTAGCGGGAGGGGGTGAGCAGTTCTTC	CSVDPLAGGGEQFF
TRBV5-5	TRBJ2-2	few	TRBD2	TGTGCCAGCAGCTTACTAGCGGGAGTCGGGGAGCTGTTTTTT	CASSLLAGVGELFF
TRBV5-1	TRBJ2-2	.	.	TGCGCCAGCAGCTTGTTGGCTCCTAACTCAGGTGGGGAGCTGTTTTTT	CASSLLAPNSGGELFF
TRBV7-2	TRBJ2-5	.	.	TGTGCCAGCAGCTTAGTTTGGGCCTTCCAAGAGACCCAGTACTTC	CASSLVWAFQETQYF
TRBV5-4	TRBJ2-7	.	.	TGTGCCAGCAGCTTGGCCTCGACGGTACACGACGAGCAGTACTTC	CASSLASTVHDEQYF
TRBV18	TRBJ1-4	few	TRBD1	TGTGCCAGCTCACCACCGACAGGGGGAGAAAAACTGTTTTTT	CASSPPTGGEKLFF
TRBV9	TRBJ2-4	.	.	TGTGCCAGCAGCGTAGAGGATAGCCTAGCCAAAAACATTCAGTACTTC	CASSVEDSLAKNIQYF
TRBV2	TRBJ2-7	.	TRBD1	TGTGCCAGCAGCGAGGAGTCAGGGGGCCTAGTCAACGTCGAGCAGTACTTC	CASSEESGGLVNVEQYF
TRBV7-2	TRBJ2-5	once	TRBD1	TGTGCCAGCAGCACCGACAGGGGAGGAGAGACCCAGTACTTC	CASSTDRGGETQYF
TRBV11-2	TRBJ2-1	few	TRBD1	TGTGCCAGCAGCTTAGAGGGGGACAGGGATATTCAGCAGTTCTTC	CASSLEGDRDIQQFF
TRBV28	TRBJ2-3	.	TRBD1	TGTGCCAGCAGTTCAAACAGGGGCGCGACAGATACGCAGTATTTT	CASSSNRGATDTQYF
TRBV7-9	TRBJ1-5	.	.	TGTGCCAGCAGCCGAGACTCGAAAAATCAGCCCCAGCATTTT	CASSRDSKNQPQHF
TRBV5-1	TRBJ1-5	.	.	TGCGCCAGCAGCTTGGACGACAATCAGCCCCAGCATTTT	CASSLDDNQPQHF
TRBV7-6	TRBJ2-4	.	TRBD1	TGTGCCAGCAGCCCCCGACAGGGTATGGCCAAAAACATTCAGTACTTC	CASSPRQGMAKNIQYF
TRBV5-1	TRBJ1-1	.	.	TGCGCCAGCAGCTTGGCCATCAGGGGAGGCACTGAAGCTTTCTTT	CASSLAIRGGTEAFF
TRBV6-5	TRBJ2-3	once	.	TGTGCCAGCAGTTCCCGGGTCCAGGATACGCAGTATTTT	CASSSRVQDTQYF
TRBV27	TRBJ1-3	.	.	TGTGCCAGCAGCTTCGGCCCTGGAAACACCATATATTTT	CASSFGPGNTIYF
TRBV5-1	TRBJ2-7	.	.	TGCGCCAGCAGCTTGCGGGACACCTACGAGCAGTACTTC	CASSLRDTYEQYF
TRBV5-1	TRBJ1-2	.	.	TGCGCCAGCAGCTTCGACAGACTCTATGGCTACACCTTC	CASSFDRLYGYTF
TRBV18	TRBJ2-4	.	.	TGTGCCAGCTCAGATCCGATTATGAACATTCAGTACTTC	CASSDPIMNIQYF
TRBV6-6	TRBJ2-1	.	.	TGTGCCAGCAGTTCCGGGACGAGCTCCTACAATGAGCAGTTCTTC	CASSSGTSSYNEQFF
TRBV6-5	TRBJ2-1	.	TRBD1	TGTGCCAGCCGTGAGGGGGCTTACAATGAGCAGTTCTTC	CASREGAYNEQFF
TRBV6-1	TRBJ1-4	.	.	TGTGCCAGCAGTGACCGCCCCCACAGTACAACTAATGAAAAACTGTTTTTT	CASSDRPHSTTNEKLFF
TRBV27	TRBJ1-5	.	.	TGTGCCAGCAGTTTATCGGCCGGAACTCTCTCCTATAGCAATCAGCCCCAGCATTTT	CASSLSAGTLSYSNQPQHF
TRBV18	TRBJ1-4	.	.	TGTGCCAGCTCACCAAATAACATAGCCTTCCGAGCAACTAATGAAAAACTGTTTTTT	CASSPNNIAFRATNEKLFF
TRBV6-1	TRBJ1-3	.	.	TGTGCCAGCAGTGAAATGGGCTCTGGAAACACCATATATTTT	CASSEMGSGNTIYF
TRBV13	TRBJ1-1	few	.	TGTGCCAGCAGATTGCGACAGGAAGCCTTGGACTTT	CASRLRQEALDF
TRBV2	TRBJ1-3	.	TRBD1	TGTGCCAGCAGTTTTTTCGGGACAGGGGGAAACACCATATATTTT	CASSFFGTGGNTIYF
TRBV27	TRBJ1-5	.	.	TGTGCCAGCAGTTTATCGCCCCCCGAAGGTGGTCAGCCCCAGCATTTT	CASSLSPPEGGQPQHF
TRBV5-1	TRBJ2-7	.	.	TGCGCCAGCAGCCTCACGGCCGGGAGCAACTACGAGCAGTACTTC	CASSLTAGSNYEQYF
TRBV18	TRBJ2-3	.	.	TGTGCCAGCTCACCACAGGGATCACTTGGCCAGTATTTT	CASSPQGSLGQYF
TRBV29-1	TRBJ2-1	.	TRBD2	TGCAGCGTTTCAGGGACTAGCGGGATAGACTACAATGAGCAGTTCTTC	CSVSGTSGIDYNEQFF
TRBV30	TRBJ1-1	few	.	TGTGCCTGGAGCCGTTCAGCTAACACTGAAGCTTTCTTT	CAWSRSANTEAFF
TRBV28	TRBJ2-5	.	TRBD2	TGTGCCAGCACGAGACTAGCGGGAGATCGGGAGCAGTACTTC	CASTRLAGDREQYF
TRBV29-1	TRBJ1-1	few	.	TGCAGCGTCAAAGGGGGTGCTAGAGTCACTGAAGCTTTCTTT	CSVKGGARVTEAFF
TRBV30	TRBJ1-3	many	TRBD1	TGTGCCTGGAAAGGACAGGGGGACTATCGACATGGAAACACCATATATTTT	CAWKGQGDYRHGNTIYF
TRBV7-3	TRBJ1-1	.	TRBD1	TGTGCCAGCAGCTCTGAGACAGGGGGAATTGCTTTCTTT	CASSSETGGIAFF
TRBV7-2	TRBJ2-2	.	TRBD1	TGTGCCAGCAGGTTGGGGACAGGGGCCACCGGGGAGCTGTTTTTT	CASRLGTGATGELFF
TRBV7-9	TRBJ1-2	.	.	TGTGCCAGCAGCTTAGCCACGGGGACCGGCTACACCTTC	CASSLATGTGYTF